One and the same sample provided the 22 T cell receptor beta chains below, sequenced in a study of cytomegalovirus exposure and HLA in healthy donors. The PCR contained 60 Vbeta and 13 Jbeta primers. The assay was immunoSEQ multiplex PCR, and TCRdb's table has in-frame clones only and misses some. This sample carries about 170,000 clones, 70% to 80% of them seen once, and the ten largest clones take 2% to 2.5%. Sequencing was carried out using PBMCs. These receptors all stem from a woman aged 25 to 45 in good health and CMV-seropositive.

The rearrangement links TRBV6-1 to TRBJ2-1; TRBD1 is a possible D gene (5 bases). The germline V gene has CDR1 MNHNS and CDR2 SASEGT. The CDR3 spans 14 residues. Between the trimmed V and J ends, which lost 2 bases and 8 bases, there was a span of 13 bases. CDR3 in DNA: TGTGCCAGCAGTGAAACCCTCCAGGGATATGAGCAGTTCTTC. Amino acid sequence: CASSETLQGYEQFF.

V is TRBV27 and J is TRBJ2-7, with a possible D match to TRBD1 (6 bases). The V gene lost 5 bases and the J gene lost 5 bases, with 16 bases spanning the gap. Germline CDR1 and CDR2: MNHEY and SMNVEV (reference sequence). This CDR3 spans 14 amino acids. The CDR3 bases are TGTGCCAGCAGTCCAGGGACATTTCCCAACGAGCAGTACTTC. Translation gives CASSPGTFPNEQYF.

This clone was detected a few times. The rearrangement uses TRBV2 and TRBJ1-5; possible D gene TRBD1, 5 bases. This CDR3 is built from 15 residues. Between the trimmed V and J ends, which lost 3 bases and 1 base, there was a span of 10 bases. CDR1 and CDR2 (germline): SNHLY, FYNNEI. CDR3: CASSEGAGSNQPQHF. CDR3 DNA: TGTGCCAGCAGTGAGGGCGCAGGGAGCAATCAGCCCCAGCATTTT. The variable domain in full, with the rest retrieved from reference TRBV2 and TRBJ1-5, is EPEVTQTPSHQVTQMGQEVILRCVPISNHLYFYWYRQILGQKVEFLVSFYNNEISEKSEIFDDQFSVERPDGSNFTLKIRSTKLEDSAMYFCASSEGAGSNQPQHFGDGTRLSIL.

The V and J genes are TRBV20-1 and TRBJ2-5; a weak D match, TRBD1 (6 bases). TRBJ2-7 explains the end of the DNA better; the J call may be wrong. Per the germline V gene, CDR1 is DFQATT and CDR2 is SNEGSKA (reference sequence). The CDR3 spans 11 residues. Here the CDR3 reads CSARTVHEQYF. CDR3 DNA: TGCAGTGCCCGGACAGTCCACGAGCAGTACTTC.

The genes are TRBV30 and TRBJ1-5, with TRBD1 identical over 9 bases. This CDR3 region has 14 residues. J was trimmed by 6 bases and V by 2 bases; bases with no gene match: 5. Germline CDR1 GTSNPN, CDR2 SVGIG (reference sequence). The CDR3 DNA reads TGTGCCTGGAGTCTGGACAGGGGTGGTCAGCCCCAGCATTTT. It translates to CAWSLDRGGQPQHF.

This chain uses TRBV7-8 with TRBJ1-4; TRBD1 might be the D (5 bases). The CDR3 contains 14 residues. V lost 5 bases and J lost 0, with 7 bases in between. Germline lookup yields CDR1 SGHVS and CDR2 FQNEAQ. The CDR3 DNA reads as TGTGCCAGCAGCGGACAAACAACTAATGAAAAACTGTTTTTT. Protein sequence: CASSGQTTNEKLFF.

V gene TRBV2 combines with J gene TRBJ2-7; maybe TRBD1 (6 bases). The CDR3 spans 13 residues. V lost 5 bases and J 3 bases, leaving 11 bases between the germline ends. Germline assignment: CDR1 SNHLY and CDR2 FYNNEI. The DNA for the CDR3 is TGTGCCAGCAGTACAGGGCCTAACTACGAGCAGTACTTC. Translating gives CASSTGPNYEQYF. Filled out from reference TRBV2 and TRBJ2-7, the complete variable domain reads EPEVTQTPSHQVTQMGQEVILRCVPISNHLYFYWYRQILGQKVEFLVSFYNNEISEKSEIFDDQFSVERPDGSNFTLKIRSTKLEDSAMYFCASSTGPNYEQYFGPGTRLTVT.

The rearrangement links TRBV6-5 to TRBJ2-2; D possibly corresponds to TRBD1 (6 bases). V was shortened by 7 bases and J by 5 bases, with 17 bases between the two germline ends. This CDR3 has 15 residues. The V gene's germline CDR1 is MNHEY and CDR2 SVGAGI. The CDR3 sequence: CASTTRQGRTGELFF. The CDR3 DNA reads TGTGCCAGCACCACTAGGCAGGGGCGTACCGGGGAGCTGTTTTTT.

Written as DNA, the CDR3 is TGTGCCAGTACAGGGGGCGCTGACTATGGCTACACCTTC. Translating it yields CASTGGADYGYTF. The chain joins TRBV7-9 to TRBJ1-2; 9 bases map to TRBD1. The junction had 5 bases not matched to a gene; V was cut back by 9 bases and J by 3 bases. Germline V CDR1 and CDR2: SEHNR, FQNEAQ (reference sequence). This CDR3 has 13 amino acids.

A single count supports this clone. The chain combines TRBV5-6 with TRBJ2-5; TRBD2 might be the D (7 bases). Trimming cost V 4 bases and J 4 bases, with 20 bases left between them. CDR3 length equals 16 residues. CDR1 and CDR2 from the germline V gene are SGHDT and YYEEEE. The CDR3 region has the DNA TGTGCCAGCAGCCCACTCTGGGGGGGGCAGGGAGAGACCCAGTACTTC. It codes for CASSPLWGGQGETQYF.

This clone showed up just once. The CDR3 loop is CASSPRQGNTEAFF. In nucleotides, the CDR3 is TGCGCCAGCAGCCCGAGACAGGGGAACACTGAAGCTTTCTTT. The chain is built from TRBV5-1 and TRBJ1-1; 7 bases are shared with TRBD1. The CDR3 sequence is 14 residues long. V lost 4 bases to trimming and J lost 1 base; unmatched junction nucleotides: 4. Germline loops: CDR1 SGHRS, CDR2 YFSETQ.

Points on this clone: An end of the junction differs from the germline gene, which may be a read error. V is TRBV7-9 and J is TRBJ2-1, with D hard to call. CDR3 length equals 11 residues. Germline values: CDR1 SEHNR, CDR2 FQNEAQ (reference sequence). CDR3 in DNA: TGTGCCAGCAGCTTATCCTGGGCGACGGTCTTC. It is translated as CASSLSWATVF. The complete variable domain, with remaining parts taken from reference TRBV7-9 and TRBJ2-1, reads DTGVSQNPRHKITKRGQNVTFRCDPISEHNRLYWYRQTLGQGPEFLTYFQNEAQLEKSRLLSDRFSAERPKGSFSTLEIQRTEQGDSAMYLCASSLSWATVFGPGTRLTVL.

The chain employs TRBV9 and TRBJ2-2; TRBD2 is a possible D gene (7 bases). CDR1 SGDLS and CDR2 YYNGEE come from the germline V gene. The CDR3 runs to 16 residues. Trimming removed 0 bases from V and 6 bases from J, with 15 bases in between. In DNA, the CDR3 is TGTGCCAGCAGCGTAGGTGGGGGGGGGCAGGCCGGGGAGCTGTTTTTT. This translates into CASSVGGGGQAGELFF.

The chain combines TRBV27 with TRBJ2-1, with 7 bases identical to TRBD2. CDR1 and CDR2 from the germline V gene are MNHEY and SMNVEV (reference sequence). Unmatched junction bases numbered 2, after V lost 2 bases and J lost 4 bases. This CDR3 region has 14 residues. The CDR3 region has the DNA TGTGCCAGCAGTTTAGGGGGGGGGTACAATGAGCAGTTCTTC. Protein: CASSLGGGYNEQFF.

This clone was found once. V gene TRBV7-8 combines with J gene TRBJ1-1; 7 positions agree with TRBD1. J was trimmed by 3 bases and V by 5 bases; bases with no gene match: 3. The CDR3 has 13 residues. Germline lookup yields CDR1 SGHVS and CDR2 FQNEAQ. The CDR3 loop reads CASSKGADTEAFF. DNA for the CDR3: TGTGCCAGCAGCAAGGGGGCAGACACTGAAGCTTTCTTT.

The CDR3 DNA sequence: TGTGCCAGCTCACCTGTCATCGGGGCTTTCTTT. Protein sequence: CASSPVIGAFF. This chain connects TRBV18 to TRBJ1-1; D is unclear. The V gene lost 3 bases and the J gene lost 11 bases, with 10 bases spanning the gap. Germline values: CDR1 KGHSH, CDR2 LQKENI. There are 11 residues in the CDR3. The variable domain in full, completed from reference TRBV18 and TRBJ1-1, reads NAGVMQNPRHLVRRRGQEARLRCSPMKGHSHVYWYRQLPEEGLKFMVYLQKENIIDESGMPKERFSAEFPKEGPSILRIQQVVRGDSAAYFCASSPVIGAFFGQGTRLTVV.

The chain has TRBV5-1 and TRBJ2-5, with 8 bases fitting TRBD2. The DNA end lines up better with TRBJ2-7; the J call may be wrong. Germline V CDR1 and CDR2: SGHRS, YFSETQ. CDR3 length: 16 amino acids. CDR3 region: CASSPATSGSSYEQYF. CDR3 nucleotide sequence: TGCGCCAGCAGCCCGGCGACAAGCGGGAGCTCCTACGAGCAGTACTTC.

This chain joins TRBV21-1 and TRBJ2-5; the DNA was not used to check the table's D call, TRBD2. The J call may be mistaken, given a closer DNA end match to TRBJ2-7. TRBV21-1 is described as a pseudogene. There are 15 residues in the CDR3. CDR3: CASSKARAGLYEQYF. In DNA form, the CDR3 reads TGTGCCAGCAGCAAAGCGCGGGCGGGCCTATACGAGCAGTACTTC.

The chain joins TRBV10-1 to TRBJ1-1; D not certain. CDR1 and CDR2 from the germline V gene are WNHNN and SYGVQD (reference sequence). CDR3 length: 13 amino acids. V lost 4 bases and J 0 bases, leaving 6 bases between the germline ends. Written as DNA, the CDR3 is TGCGCCAGCAGTGCACATTTGAACACTGAAGCTTTCTTT. Its protein product is CASSAHLNTEAFF.

The CDR3 region is CASSFNLRLMNTEAFF. CDR3 bases: TGTGCCAGCAGTTTTAATCTGAGGCTCATGAACACTGAAGCTTTCTTT. The chain couples TRBV28 to TRBJ1-1; D is ambiguous. V lost 3 bases and J lost 0, with 14 bases in between. The CDR3 length is 16 residues. Germline V gene lookup returns CDR1 MDHEN and CDR2 SYDVKM. Variable domain in full (rest from reference TRBV28 and TRBJ1-1): DVKVTQSSRYLVKRTGEKVFLECVQDMDHENMFWYRQDPGLGLRLIYFSYDVKMKEKGDIPEGYSVSREKKERFSLILESASTNQTSMYLCASSFNLRLMNTEAFFGQGTRLTVV.

The chain employs TRBV27 and TRBJ2-5, with D possibly being TRBD1 (5 bases). The CDR3 sequence is 14 residues long. V lost 5 bases, J lost 5 bases, and 15 bases lay in between. Germline lookup yields CDR1 MNHEY and CDR2 SMNVEV (reference sequence). CDR3 nucleotides: TGTGCCAGCAGTCTCCTAGGACAACCCGAGACCCAGTACTTC. It is translated as CASSLLGQPETQYF.

The chain couples TRBV9 to TRBJ2-3, with TRBD2 identical over 7 bases. The length of the CDR3 is 16 residues. V trimming: 3 bases; J trimming: 4 bases; junction bases outside the gene matches: 11. Germline V CDR1 and CDR2: SGDLS, YYNGEE. The chain's CDR3 is CASSARSGGGADTQYF. DNA of the CDR3: TGTGCCAGCAGCGCCCGATCTGGCGGGGGAGCAGATACGCAGTATTTT.